This T cell receptor beta chain appears in the sequencing data of a study of cytomegalovirus exposure and HLA in healthy donors (dated by TCRdb to about 2017). Turning to the overall study: An earlier analysis of roughly 500 of the donors reported 276 Gb of sequence data and 100 million to 140 million unique TCR beta sequences from approximately 180 million T cells. Roughly 310 gigabases of sequencing data and roughly 90 million unique TCR sequences were included in an early release covering under 650 HLA-typed donors. Among the roughly 430 genotyped donors, more than 70% belonged to the genetic ancestry cluster associated with self-reported Caucasian donors. The study aimed to test whether cataloging public T cell receptors could reveal signatures of past pathogen exposure. The study profiled the T cell repertoires of more than 500 subjects by immunosequencing and related them to cytomegalovirus serostatus. In addition to the first cohort of approximately 650 subjects, a separate validation cohort of approximately 110 different subjects was used. High-throughput TCR immunosequencing, statistical association of individual TCRs with disease status, and machine learning were combined to predict cytomegalovirus infection status. A later analysis re-analyzed previously published TCR beta repertoires from roughly 630 donors and added high-resolution HLA genotyping to study TCR occurrence patterns. In the later analysis, no new phenotypic data were used to find candidate immune exposures; instead, reliance was placed on TCR beta sequences and their occurrence across donors. In an earlier analysis of more than 550 of the donors, high-throughput TCR beta sequencing was used to judge whether each TCR beta V gene segment behaved as functional or pseudogenic. Donor age, sex, ethnicity and CMV serostatus were compiled together with the repertoire data. Genome-wide SNP genotypes for about 65% of the roughly 670 donors were used in a later genetic analysis, which treated that subset as a discovery cohort. Every repertoire in the discovery cohort had been generated on one and the same sequencing platform. Class I and class II HLA loci were covered by the typing at four-digit resolution. Typing coverage varied by locus: roughly 629-640 donors for A, B, C, DRB1 and DQB1; approximately 500 for DQA1; 600 to 610 for DPA1; approximately 470 for DPB1. Because of strong linkage in the cohort, roughly five DR-DQ haplotypes were treated as single units for association and clustering. Among 398 genotyped donors of the cohort, an average of roughly 240,000 unique TCR beta nucleotide sequences were sequenced per donor, approximately 20% of them non-productive.

Summary of the overall study and its limitations: Immune exposure information for the cohort was limited to CMV serostatus. The sequencing pipeline was judged likely to have produced a cluster of highly shared sequence variants as a technical artifact. The presence/absence analyses assumed that sequencing depth was roughly uniform across donors, and that assumption may not be true. Linkage disequilibrium might explain the correlated functional status among segregating V segments, but an unknown experimental factor could not be ruled out. Because HLA typing was unavailable for some donors at each locus, only the typed subset was used in association tests. The classifier was reported to diagnose cytomegalovirus status with high specificity and sensitivity in both the original and validation cohorts. Most CMV-associated TCR beta chains appeared to be HLA-restricted in a later analysis, and the HLA associations seemed to be driven largely by CMV exposure. The authors suggested that the approach could potentially be extended to other disease states and immunological phenotypes. The cohort was sequenced for TCR beta chains only, and without alpha or paired-chain data the features that could be detected were limited. According to a later analysis, parvovirus B19, influenza, CMV and Epstein-Barr virus appeared linked to several top co-occurrence clusters. Because counts were too low, about 18 rarely observed V segments, including chromosome 9 orphons, were excluded from the earlier analysis of a few hundred of the donors. In a later genetic analysis, fewer N-insertions in productive TCRs were reported among donors in an Asian-associated ancestry cluster than the roughly 700-donor mean. When HLA alleles, especially DR and DQ, strongly co-occurred, attributing TCR associations to individual alleles was difficult. In a later analysis, TCR association rates were found to vary across HLA loci, with the most associated TCRs seen for DRB1 alleles and the fewest for HLA-C alleles. A total of 164 TCR beta chains were listed by the study as associated with cytomegalovirus. At a false discovery rate of 0.05, a later analysis linked about 17,000 TCR beta sequences to specific HLA alleles. In an earlier analysis of around 600 of the donors, most TCR beta V segments appeared in productive rearrangements about 87% or about 30% of the time, broadly matching IMGT annotations. A further reported finding was that TCR beta sequences accurately predicted the HLA-A and HLA-B alleles for most subjects in the first cohort. A later genetic analysis associated a missense DCLRE1C variant with V-gene and J-gene trimming of TCR beta chains, and an independent cohort replicated the association. While some public TCRs were present in many individuals, most TCR sequences turned up only very rarely across donors. Compared with equally common non-associated chains, HLA-associated TCR beta chains in a later analysis were more clonally expanded and had lower generation probabilities. Because the 87-base-pair reads could not distinguish some IMGT-functional V segments, including TRBV6-2 and TRBV6-3, those segments were excluded. A few of the identified cytomegalovirus-associated TCR beta chains were confirmed in vitro to be specific for cytomegalovirus antigens.

The CDR3, cysteine through phenylalanine, is 16 amino acids long. The entry retains the CDR3 DNA only, 48 bases that are in frame from base 1. The germline ends are 15 bases apart after V is trimmed by 4 bases and J by 1 base. CDR1 is given as SGDLS and CDR2 as YYNGEE, both from the germline V gene. Libraries were made using the immunoSEQ multiplex PCR assay. A mixture of 60 forward primers for TCR Vbeta segments and 13 reverse primers for TCR Jbeta segments was used in the multiplex PCR. Amplification of the CDR3 region of rearranged TCR beta genes was performed with a multiplex PCR assay on genomic DNA. The amplified TCR beta libraries were sequenced on the Illumina HiSeq System as 87-base-pair reads. In the original analysis: In a later analysis, some 80 million unique TCR beta chains were counted across the 666 repertoires, and roughly 11 million of these chains were shared by at least two donors. Raw reads were error-corrected and collapsed into unique sequences by a nearest-neighbor algorithm in which closely related sequences were merged to remove PCR and sequencing errors. V, D and J gene segments were assigned by aligning CDR3 sequences to IMGT reference sequences. For a sequence to be retained, a match of at least six nucleotides was required to both a V gene segment and a J gene segment. A rearrangement was called productive if the CDR3 had no stop codons and remained in frame with V and J, and every other rearrangement was called non-productive. CDR3 was defined by IMGT convention, running from the second conserved V-encoded cysteine to the conserved J-encoded phenylalanine. The earlier analysis of 500 to 750 of the donors excluded any sequence lacking an unambiguous match to a single V gene segment. An earlier analysis of 587 of the donors called V segments functional above 56.7% productive rearrangements and segregating when the between-donor standard deviation exceeded 5%. A statistical classification framework was built to diagnose cytomegalovirus status from the catalog of TCR beta chain sequences. In a later analysis, TCR nucleotide sequences were compared against IMGT/GENE-DB human TR gene sequences so that V and J genes could be assigned. A later analysis assigned CDR3 sequences and most-parsimonious VDJ recombination scenarios with the TCRdist pipeline. A later analysis defined each TCR beta chain by its CDR3 amino acid sequence plus V-gene family, and excluded reads lacking a unique V-gene family. In a later analysis, some 600 highly shared, low-generation-probability nucleotide sequences were removed to address suspected cross-contamination and a sequencing artifact. In a later analysis, a clonal expansion index for each public chain was calculated from normalized within-repertoire ranks of inferred template counts. A later analysis computed generation probabilities with a VDJ recombination model fitted to out-of-frame rearrangements, and checked the results against IGoR. A later analysis scored TCR-TCR, TCR-HLA and TCR-CMV co-occurrence with hypergeometric tests, applying a repertoire-size bias correction to TCR pairs. A later analysis estimated false discovery rates by permuting HLA or CMV assignments 20 times. A later analysis grouped co-occurring TCRs with DBSCAN, adding TCRdist sequence similarity when clustering within HLA-allele-positive subsets. For co-occurrence clustering, repertoires with fewer than 30,000 or more than 120,000 public chains were excluded, along with 4 to 6 repertoires with anomalous nucleotide sharing. TCRdb's version of the immuneACCESS table is confined to in-frame rearrangements and falls short of the full clone set. An unresolved V gene accounts for under half of the shortfall where checked; the remainder is of unknown origin. V and J calls and clone size are as listed in that table; D and trimming were resolved from the DNA. Here the sample has about 200,000 clones; around 90% occur a single time. Of the sample, approximately 2% is held by the ten largest clones.

As regards this clone: It lacks a known antigen. No quality values exist for individual bases; no much larger clone is one base distant.

In total, approximately 700 healthy bone marrow donors made up the cohort. All cohort members were sampled while nominally healthy, although unrecorded immune exposures were likely present. The donor tested CMV seronegative and was one of the 352 seronegative cohort members. Every donor gave a peripheral blood sample, and the peripheral blood mononuclear cells from that sample were used for TCR beta sequencing. Genomic DNA was extracted from the blood cell samples with the Qiagen DNeasy Blood Extraction Kit. The rearrangement combines TRBV9 with TRBJ1-5; no D gene can be assigned with confidence. Input material: PBMCs. The TCR was taken from a woman aged 18-29 years in good health and CMV-seronegative. The CDR3 protein sequence reads: CASSPGSGSSNQPQHF. The bases are TGTGCCAGCAGCCCCGGGAGCGGATCAAGCAATCAGCCCCAGCATTTT.